This entry features one T cell receptor beta chain sequence. Under the authors' procedure: Estimates of nucleated cell counts were drawn from the amplification of reference gene primers. The repertoire was sequenced with immunoSEQ multiplex PCR; TCRdb's copy has only in-frame clones and lacks some. That table is the source of V, J and clone size, and D and trimming were worked out from the DNA. The table records approximately 300,000 clones, more than 70% of them present only once. This specimen belongs to a study of blood T cell repertoires in COVID-19. The TCR sequence derives from a woman aged 25 to 39 who had recovered from COVID-19. Sequenced sample: PBMCs or T cells enriched from blood (not recorded which).

CDR3 bases: TGTGCCAGCAGCTTAGTGGCCCCGGGGAACACTGAAGCTTTCTTT. This gives the protein CASSLVAPGNTEAFF. The chain carries TRBV7-2 and TRBJ1-1; D call uncertain. Trimming took 1 base from V and 1 from J, leaving 10 bases between them. Germline CDR1 and CDR2: SGHTA and FQGNSA. This CDR3 region has 15 residues.